These 17 T cell receptor beta chains share one sample of origin, sequenced in a study of cytomegalovirus exposure and HLA in healthy donors. 13 Jbeta primers and 60 Vbeta primers were used for the PCR. Sequencing used immunoSEQ multiplex PCR; TCRdb keeps in-frame clones, though not all of them. The data show about 280,000 clones, about 87% seen once. The sample taken for sequencing was PBMCs. These receptors all come from a woman aged 18-29 years in good health and CMV-seronegative.

This rearrangement joins TRBV25-1 to TRBJ1-2; D not resolved. Germline CDR1 reads MGHDK; CDR2 reads SYGVNS. V was clipped by 1 base and J by 2 bases, with 14 bases between them. The CDR3 spans 16 residues. CDR3 amino acids: CASSEFGLGRNYGYTF. The CDR3 region has the DNA TGTGCCAGCAGTGAATTTGGTTTAGGCAGGAACTATGGCTACACCTTC.

The chain uses TRBV2 and TRBJ2-7, with a possible D match to TRBD2 (7 bases). The CDR3 is 16 amino acids. V was shortened by 0 bases and J by 0 bases, with 12 bases between the two germline ends. The germline V gene has CDR1 SNHLY and CDR2 FYNNEI. The CDR3 sequence: CASSEAGRGPSYEQYF. The CDR3 nucleotides are TGTGCCAGCAGTGAAGCGGGGCGGGGGCCCTCCTACGAGCAGTACTTC.

The rearrangement links TRBV6-6 to TRBJ2-7; TRBD1 agrees at 9 bases. Germline lookup yields CDR1 MNHNY and CDR2 SVGAGI (reference sequence). The V and J ends lost 9 bases and 2 bases, in that order; junction bases with no gene match: 11. The CDR3 is 15 residues long. CDR3 residues: CASKWMGQGTYEQYF. The CDR3 bases are TGTGCCAGTAAGTGGATGGGACAGGGAACCTACGAGCAGTACTTC.

V gene TRBV5-1 combines with J gene TRBJ2-7; TRBD1 agrees at 7 bases. The CDR3 is made up of 14 amino acids. Germline loops: CDR1 SGHRS, CDR2 YFSETQ. V shed 7 bases, J shed 2 bases, and the junction held 9 bases outside the gene matches. The CDR3 nucleotides read TGCGCCAGCTCCGCGGACAGGAACGCCTACGAGCAGTACTTC. Amino acids: CASSADRNAYEQYF.

The chain joins TRBV30 to TRBJ2-6, with D perhaps matching TRBD2 (6 bases). Germline loops: CDR1 GTSNPN, CDR2 SVGIG (reference sequence). The CDR3 consists of 19 residues. The ends were cut back, 3 bases at V and 3 bases at J, with 24 bases in the middle. DNA for the CDR3: TGTGCCTGGAGGGAGGGATTCCAGTCCTCTTTTGGTGGGGCCAACGTCCTGACTTTC. It is translated as CAWREGFQSSFGGANVLTF. The variable domain in full, with the rest retrieved from reference TRBV30 and TRBJ2-6, is SQTIHQWPATLVQPVGSPLSLECTVEGTSNPNLYWYRQAAGRGLQLLFYSVGIGQISSEVPQNLSASRPQDRQFILSSKKLLLSDSGFYLCAWREGFQSSFGGANVLTFGAGSRLTVL.

The V gene is TRBV21-1, the J gene TRBJ1-2; the D segment call TRBD1 is taken from the table without a DNA check. TRBV21-1 is designated a pseudogene. The CDR3 length is 16 residues. The CDR3: CASSHLLRDRGSGYTF. The CDR3 bases are TGTGCCAGCAGCCACTTACTCCGGGACAGGGGAAGTGGCTACACCTTC.

This clone was observed once. V gene TRBV5-1 combines with J gene TRBJ2-7; 10 bases match TRBD1. Germline loops: CDR1 SGHRS, CDR2 YFSETQ. CDR3 length equals 15 residues. The junction had 5 bases not matched to a gene; V was cut back by 0 bases and J by 5 bases. This chain's CDR3 is CASSLAGQGLNEQYF. The CDR3 coding sequence is TGCGCCAGCAGCTTGGCGGGACAGGGGTTGAACGAGCAGTACTTC.

This chain connects TRBV5-1 to TRBJ2-5; 16 nucleotides match TRBD2. Germline V gives CDR1 SGHRS, CDR2 YFSETQ. V dropped 2 bases and J dropped 3; count of bases not matched to a gene: 7. This CDR3 is 18 amino acids long. CDR3 residues: CASSFLVGLAGGKETQYF. The CDR3 DNA follows: TGCGCCAGCAGCTTCCTTGTGGGACTAGCGGGGGGGAAAGAGACCCAGTACTTC.

The chain carries TRBV6-5 and TRBJ1-3, with a possible D match to TRBD1 (5 bases). In germline, CDR1 is MNHEY, CDR2 SVGAGI. This CDR3 region has 13 residues. Deletions cut 5 bases from V and 1 base from J, with 6 bases between. The CDR3 region has the DNA TGTGCCAGCAGTCAGGGTTCTGGAAACACCATATATTTT. As protein: CASSQGSGNTIYF.

This clone was observed a single time. The rearrangement uses TRBV5-1 and TRBJ2-3; TRBD2 matches at 13 bases. CDR3 length: 16 residues. Germline V gives CDR1 SGHRS, CDR2 YFSETQ. The ends lost 0 bases at V and 5 bases at J; junction bases unmatched: 3. The CDR3 nucleotides are TGCGCCAGCAGCTTGGAACTAGCGGGGGGGCAAGATACGCAGTATTTT. It specifies CASSLELAGGQDTQYF.

The rearrangement uses TRBV6-6 and TRBJ1-5, with no clear D. Germline assignment: CDR1 MNHNY and CDR2 SVGAGI (reference sequence). V lost 3 bases and J 0 bases, leaving 6 bases between the germline ends. The CDR3 spans 14 residues. The CDR3 loop is CASSYFISNQPQHF. In DNA, the CDR3 is TGTGCCAGCAGTTATTTCATTAGCAATCAGCCCCAGCATTTT.

The chain recombines TRBV10-3 with TRBJ2-7; D ambiguous. Germline V gives CDR1 ENHRY, CDR2 SYGVKD. The CDR3 consists of 14 residues. Deletions cut 2 bases from V and 3 bases from J, with 11 bases between. CDR3 region: CAISETTPIYEQYF. Written as DNA, the CDR3 is TGTGCCATCAGTGAGACGACTCCGATCTACGAGCAGTACTTC.

The V gene is TRBV2, the J gene TRBJ2-7; the match to TRBD1 covers 11 bases. Germline loops: CDR1 SNHLY, CDR2 FYNNEI. The CDR3 is 16 residues long. J was trimmed by 5 bases and V by 6 bases; bases with no gene match: 12. Here the CDR3 reads CASRGQGASWDNEQYF. In DNA, the CDR3 is TGTGCCAGCAGAGGACAGGGGGCGTCTTGGGACAACGAGCAGTACTTC.

This chain uses TRBV2 with TRBJ2-6; D is unclear. CDR3 length: 14 amino acids. V lost 6 bases and J lost 0, with 6 bases in between. Germline assignment: CDR1 SNHLY and CDR2 FYNNEI. The CDR3 reads CASRSISGANVLTF. The CDR3, as DNA: TGTGCCAGCAGATCAATCTCTGGGGCCAACGTCCTGACTTTC.

This clone was recorded only once. The chain recombines TRBV6-5 with TRBJ1-1; D perhaps matches TRBD1 (6 bases). The length of the CDR3 is 14 residues. Germline assignment: CDR1 MNHEY and CDR2 SVGAGI. The ends were cut back, 6 bases at V and 1 base at J, with 12 bases in the middle. The CDR3 nucleotides are TGTGCCAGCAGCCCCGGACAGAGGAACACTGAAGCTTTCTTT. Its protein product is CASSPGQRNTEAFF.

The table lists this clone with a few counts. V gene TRBV6-4 combines with J gene TRBJ1-1; D possibly corresponds to TRBD1 (6 bases). Germline V CDR1 and CDR2: MRHNA, SNTAGT. This CDR3 contains 13 residues. The V end was cut by 6 bases, the J end by 4 bases, with 12 bases between. The DNA for the CDR3 is TGTGCCAGCAGCCGGGGGGCCGGCACTGAAGCTTTCTTT. Its protein is CASSRGAGTEAFF.

The chain recombines TRBV7-2 with TRBJ2-7, with D possibly matching TRBD1 (6 bases). The CDR3 covers 14 residues. V was clipped by 6 bases and J by 3 bases, with 15 bases between them. Germline CDR1 is SGHTA and CDR2 is FQGNSA. In DNA form, the CDR3 reads TGTGCCAGCAGATTTGGGACAACCGACTACGAGCAGTACTTC. Protein sequence: CASRFGTTDYEQYF.